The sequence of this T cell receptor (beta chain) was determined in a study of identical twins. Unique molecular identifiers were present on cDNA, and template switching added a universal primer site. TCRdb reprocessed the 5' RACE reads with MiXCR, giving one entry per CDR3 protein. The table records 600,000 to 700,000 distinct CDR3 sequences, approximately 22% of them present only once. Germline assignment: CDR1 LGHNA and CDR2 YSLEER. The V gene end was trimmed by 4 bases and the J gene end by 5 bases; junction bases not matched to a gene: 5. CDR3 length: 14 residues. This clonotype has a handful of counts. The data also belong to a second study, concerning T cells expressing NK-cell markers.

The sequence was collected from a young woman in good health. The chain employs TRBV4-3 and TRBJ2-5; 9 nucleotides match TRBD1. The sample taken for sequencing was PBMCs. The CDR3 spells CASSRIGTGETQYF. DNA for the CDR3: TGCGCCAGCAGCCGAATTGGGACAGGGGAGACCCAGTACTTC.